The present T cell receptor beta chain was sequenced within a study of response to subunit inactivated influenza vaccine. Study-level points and caveats: Authors suggested seasonal influenza vaccinations each recruit few new T cells.

Each CDR3 protein is one row after TCRdb ran MiXCR on the RT-PCR reads. The sample records approximately 160,000 distinct CDR3 sequences, around a tenth being singletons. Of note for this clonotype: What it binds is not known.

Losses at the gene ends were 6 bases for V and 4 bases for J; bases not matched to a gene: 15. Germline V gives CDR1 MNHEY, CDR2 SMNVEV (reference sequence). CDR3 length: 17 amino acids. The sequences come from CD8+ T cells sorted from PBMCs, collected about 24 months after vaccination. This clonotype was obtained from a man aged 50-75 years who received an inactivated influenza vaccine. The chain uses TRBV27 and TRBJ2-1, with 7 bases aligning to TRBD2. The CDR3 loop is CASSHQNWASGYNEQFF. In nucleotides, the CDR3 is TGTGCCAGCAGCCACCAAAACTGGGCTAGCGGTTACAATGAGCAGTTCTTC.